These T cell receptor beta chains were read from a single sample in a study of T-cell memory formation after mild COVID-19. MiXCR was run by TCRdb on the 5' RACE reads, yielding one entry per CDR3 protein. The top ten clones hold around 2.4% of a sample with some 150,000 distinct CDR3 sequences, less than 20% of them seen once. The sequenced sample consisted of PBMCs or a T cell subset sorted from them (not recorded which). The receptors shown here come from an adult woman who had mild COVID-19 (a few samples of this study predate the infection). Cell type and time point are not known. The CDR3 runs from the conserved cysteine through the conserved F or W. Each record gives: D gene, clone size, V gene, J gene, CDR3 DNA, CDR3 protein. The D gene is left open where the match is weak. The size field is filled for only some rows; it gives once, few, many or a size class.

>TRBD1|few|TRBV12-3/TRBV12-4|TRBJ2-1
TGTGCCAGCAGTTTAAGGGACAGGGTCAATGAGCAGTTCTTC
CASSLRDRVNEQFF
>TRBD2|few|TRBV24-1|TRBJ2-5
TGTGCCACCAGTGAGATTAGCGGGAGGATGGGCGAGACCCAGTACTTC
CATSEISGRMGETQYF
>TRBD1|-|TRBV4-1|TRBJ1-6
TGCGCCAGCAGCCAAGCTCCGACAGGGCTTTCACCCCTCCACTTT
CASSQAPTGLSPLHF
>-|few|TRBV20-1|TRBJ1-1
TGCAGTGCCGGGGGCAGGGTGGTACGGAACACTGAAGCTTTCTTT
CSAGGRVVRNTEAFF
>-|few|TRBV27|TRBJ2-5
TGTGCCAGCAGTTTAAACGTGGTCCAAGAGACCCAGTACTTC
CASSLNVVQETQYF
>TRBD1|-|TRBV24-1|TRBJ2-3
TGTGCCACCAGTGACCCCTTTGGGACAGGGGGCGCAGATACGCAGTATTTT
CATSDPFGTGGADTQYF
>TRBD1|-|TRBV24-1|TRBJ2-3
TGTGCCACCAGTGATAGGGACAGGGGGAGGGATACGCAGTATTTT
CATSDRDRGRDTQYF
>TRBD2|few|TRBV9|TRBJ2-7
TGTGCCAGCAACCCAGGCGGGGGGAGCTCCTACGAGCAGTACTTC
CASNPGGGSSYEQYF
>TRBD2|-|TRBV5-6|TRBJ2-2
TGTGCCAGCAGCTTGGTAGCGGGGGCGCGAGACACCGGGGAGCTGTTTTTT
CASSLVAGARDTGELFF
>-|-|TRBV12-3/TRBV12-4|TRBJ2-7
TGTGCCAGCAGCCCGGCGCTAGCCATCCACGAGCAGTACTTC
CASSPALAIHEQYF
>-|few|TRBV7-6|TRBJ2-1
TGTGCCAGCAGCCCCTGGGGCAGAACCTACAATGAGCAGTTCTTC
CASSPWGRTYNEQFF
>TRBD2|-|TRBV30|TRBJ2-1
TGTGCCTGGAGACTAGCGGGTCGCAACTCCTACAATGAGCAGTTCTTC
CAWRLAGRNSYNEQFF
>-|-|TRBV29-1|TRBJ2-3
TGCAGCGTTGAAGTCTATTTAGATACGCAGTATTTT
CSVEVYLDTQYF
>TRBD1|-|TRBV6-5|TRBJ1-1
TGTGCCACGGCGCATGCCAGGGGGGCGAACACTGAAGCTTTCTTT
CATAHARGANTEAFF
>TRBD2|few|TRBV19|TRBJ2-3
TGTGCCAGTAGTATAGATCGGCTAGCGGGGGGAGATACGCAGTATTTT
CASSIDRLAGGDTQYF
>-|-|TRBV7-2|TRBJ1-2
TGTGCCAGCAGCCCCTCGCTTCGGCAGGGCACCTATGGCTACACCTTC
CASSPSLRQGTYGYTF
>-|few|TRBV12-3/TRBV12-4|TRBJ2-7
TGTGCCAGCAGTAAGGCCGACACTTACGAGCAGTACTTC
CASSKADTYEQYF
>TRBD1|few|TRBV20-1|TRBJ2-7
TGCAGTGCTAGAAGGACAGGTTCCTACGAGCAGTACTTC
CSARRTGSYEQYF
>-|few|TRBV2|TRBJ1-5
TGTGCCAGCAGTGCGCGACAAGATCAGCCCCAGCATTTT
CASSARQDQPQHF
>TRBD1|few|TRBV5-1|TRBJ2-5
TGCGCCAGCAGATCAGGGACAGGGAATCAAGAGACCCAGTACTTC
CASRSGTGNQETQYF